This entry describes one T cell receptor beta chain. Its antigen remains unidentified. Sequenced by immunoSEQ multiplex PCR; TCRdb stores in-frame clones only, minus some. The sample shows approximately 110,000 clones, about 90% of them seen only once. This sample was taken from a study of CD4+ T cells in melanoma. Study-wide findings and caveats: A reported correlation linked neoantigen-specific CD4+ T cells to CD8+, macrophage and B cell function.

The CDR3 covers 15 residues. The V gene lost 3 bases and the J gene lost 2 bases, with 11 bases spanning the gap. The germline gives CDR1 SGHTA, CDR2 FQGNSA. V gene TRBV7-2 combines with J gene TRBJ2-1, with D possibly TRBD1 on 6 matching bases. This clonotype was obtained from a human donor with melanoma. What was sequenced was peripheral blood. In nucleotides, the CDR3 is TGTGCCAGCAGCTTGGGGACAAGTCCCTACAATGAGCAGTTCTTC. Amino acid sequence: CASSLGTSPYNEQFF. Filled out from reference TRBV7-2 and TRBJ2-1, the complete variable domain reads GAGVSQSPSNKVTEKGKDVELRCDPISGHTALYWYRQSLGQGLEFLIYFQGNSAPDKSGLPSDRFSAERTGGSVSTLTIQRTQQEDSAVYLCASSLGTSPYNEQFFGPGTRLTVL.